Listed below are T cell receptor beta chains from one sample, sequenced in a study of neurological immune-mediated disorders. MiXCR, run by TCRdb on the 5' RACE reads, gives a single entry per CDR3 protein. The sample records more than 55,000 distinct CDR3 sequences, roughly 10% being singletons. The sequencing input was PBMCs. The source is a man aged 25-45 years in good health. CDR3s include the opening cysteine and the closing phenylalanine or tryptophan. The D gene is left open where the match is weak. The size entry is marked missing in some rows and otherwise reads once, few, many or a size class.

V gene	clone size	D gene	J gene	CDR3 DNA	CDR3 protein
TRBV28	many	.	TRBJ2-2	TGTGCCAGCAGTGCTTATCAGGGTTCGACCGGGGAGCTGTTTTTT	CASSAYQGSTGELFF
TRBV28	many	.	TRBJ1-3	TGTGCCAGCAGTTTTTACCCGGCCTCTGGAAACACCATATATTTT	CASSFYPASGNTIYF
TRBV18	.	.	TRBJ2-5	TGTGCCAGCTCATGGTCCGCAGGGGAAAGAGGCGAGACCCAGTACTTC	CASSWSAGERGETQYF
TRBV12-5	many	.	TRBJ2-5	TGTGCTAGTGGTTCCGACCGGGACACCGATCAAGAGACCCAGTACTTC	CASGSDRDTDQETQYF
TRBV10-3	few	TRBD1	TRBJ1-1	TGTGCCATCAGTGCCCGGACAGGCCTGAACACTGAAGCTTTCTTT	CAISARTGLNTEAFF
TRBV5-1	few	.	TRBJ1-2	TGCGCCAGCAGCTTGGCCGCAGGAGGGCCTTATGGCTACACCTTC	CASSLAAGGPYGYTF
TRBV9	.	.	TRBJ1-1	TGTGCCAGCAGCCCTTGGACAGCGAACACTGAAGCTTTCTTT	CASSPWTANTEAFF
TRBV3-1	many	TRBD1	TRBJ1-2	TGTGCCAGCAGCCCCGGGGGACAGCTACTCTATGGCTACACCTTC	CASSPGGQLLYGYTF
TRBV28	many	TRBD1	TRBJ2-2	TGTGCCAGCAGCCCATTGGACAGGGTGAACACCGGGGAGCTGTTTTTT	CASSPLDRVNTGELFF
TRBV12-3/TRBV12-4	many	.	TRBJ1-2	TGTGCCAGCAGTTTAACGGACTATGGCTACACCTTC	CASSLTDYGYTF
TRBV5-1	many	TRBD2	TRBJ2-1	TGCGCCAGCAGTCTACTAGCGGCGCCAAAAAATGAGCAGTTCTTC	CASSLLAAPKNEQFF
TRBV9	many	.	TRBJ1-3	TGTGCCAGCAGCGAACCGGGACAAGGGTCCGGAAACACCATATATTTT	CASSEPGQGSGNTIYF
TRBV10-3	many	TRBD1	TRBJ2-7	TGTGCCAGCGCCGGGACAGGGACGTCCTACGAGCAGTACTTC	CASAGTGTSYEQYF
TRBV12-3/TRBV12-4	many	.	TRBJ1-6	TGTGCCAGCAGATTCCGACAGAGCTCCTATAATTCACCCCTCCACTTT	CASRFRQSSYNSPLHF
TRBV5-1	.	TRBD2	TRBJ2-7	TGCGCCAGCAGCCAAACTAGCGTGAGCTCCTATGAGCAGTACTTC	CASSQTSVSSYEQYF
TRBV20-1	many	.	TRBJ2-1	TGCAGTGCCCCCGCAGGTGGCTCCTACAATGAGCAGTTCTTC	CSAPAGGSYNEQFF
TRBV11-3	many	.	TRBJ2-2	TGTGCCAGCAGCCCAGAGCCGAGGGCGAACACCGGGGAGCTGTTTTTT	CASSPEPRANTGELFF
TRBV4-1	many	TRBD1	TRBJ2-2	TGCGCCAGCAGCCTAAGTGGATCAGGGGGCTATGCCGGGGAGCTGTTTTTT	CASSLSGSGGYAGELFF
TRBV6-5	many	TRBD1	TRBJ2-7	TGTGCCAGCAGCCTAGAGGGACAGCACTACGAGCAGTACTTC	CASSLEGQHYEQYF
TRBV20-1	many	TRBD1	TRBJ1-6	TGCAGTGCTGGCCGGCAGGGGGTGAGTAATTCACCCCTCCACTTT	CSAGRQGVSNSPLHF